Below are 11 T cell receptor beta chains sequenced from a single sample in a study of monozygotic twins with inflammatory bowel disease. TCRdb reprocessed the 5' RACE reads; each CDR3 protein has one entry and no DNA is given. The sample features fewer than 550,000 distinct CDR3 sequences, with 2% to 3% in its top ten. Sequencing was carried out using blood. The source is a human donor with ulcerative colitis or Crohn's disease, or a healthy co-twin of an affected twin (not recorded which).

The chain links TRBV20-1 to TRBJ2-7; absent DNA, TCRdb's TRBD2 call cannot be checked. Germline V gene lookup returns CDR1 DFQATT and CDR2 SNEGSKA (reference sequence). This CDR3 is 19 amino acids long. The CDR3 is CSARDRPGLAGAPPYEQYF.

The chain has TRBV3-1 and TRBJ2-7; TCRdb indicates TRBD2, and absent DNA this call remains unverified. Germline CDR1 is LGHDT and CDR2 is YNNKEL (reference sequence). The CDR3 is 14 residues long. The CDR3 here is CASSRGLEFYEQYF.

This CDR3 reads CASSPLWVGSEQYF. The genes are TRBV7-8 and TRBJ2-7; TCRdb outputs TRBD2, but without DNA this stays unchecked. This CDR3 has 14 amino acids. CDR1 and CDR2 (germline): SGHVS, FQNEAQ. Drawing the rest from reference TRBV7-8 and TRBJ2-7, the complete variable domain is GAGVSQSPRYKVAKRGQDVALRCDPISGHVSLFWYQQALGQGPEFLTYFQNEAQLDKSGLPSDRFFAERPEGSVSTLKIQRTQQEDSAVYLCASSPLWVGSEQYFGPGTRLTVT.

The chain couples TRBV27 to TRBJ1-1; TCRdb's D call, TRBD1, is unchecked because there is no DNA. The CDR3 consists of 14 residues. Germline loops: CDR1 MNHEY, CDR2 SMNVEV (reference sequence). CDR3 protein: CASSLGTYRTEAFF.

The gene calls are TRBV13 and TRBJ2-3; checking the TCRdb D call of TRBD1 is not possible without DNA. Germline V CDR1 and CDR2: PRHDT, FYEKMQ (reference sequence). The CDR3 is made up of 17 amino acids. The CDR3 here is CASSILPGQGTTDTQYF. The full variable domain, in which reference TRBV13 and TRBJ2-3 provide the parts outside the CDR3, is AAGVIQSPRHLIKEKRETATLKCYPIPRHDTVYWYQQGPGQDPQFLISFYEKMQSDKGSIPDRFSAQQFSDYHSELNMSSLELGDSALYFCASSILPGQGTTDTQYFGPGTRLTVL.

The gene calls are TRBV20-1 and TRBJ1-5. Germline V CDR1 and CDR2: DFQATT, SNEGSKA (reference sequence). This CDR3 contains 15 residues. CDR3 sequence reads: CSAGTRRDSNQPQHF.

The chain employs TRBV5-5 and TRBJ1-5. The CDR3 sequence is 13 residues long. The germline V gene has CDR1 SGHKS and CDR2 YYEKEE (reference sequence). The CDR3 is CASSQREGQPQHF.

The chain carries TRBV7-3 and TRBJ2-1; TCRdb outputs TRBD2, but without DNA this stays unchecked. CDR1 is SGHTA, CDR2 FQGTGA, per germline. The CDR3 is made up of 15 amino acids. CDR3: CASSLRLGGSNEQFF.

J is TRBJ2-7 and V is TRBV7-2; TCRdb's D call, TRBD2, is unchecked because there is no DNA. CDR3 length: 15 residues. Per the germline V gene, CDR1 is SGHTA and CDR2 is FQGNSA. CDR3 region: CASSLSLGRIDEQYF. Combining the CDR3 with reference TRBV7-2 and TRBJ2-7 gives the whole variable domain GAGVSQSPSNKVTEKGKDVELRCDPISGHTALYWYRQSLGQGLEFLIYFQGNSAPDKSGLPSDRFSAERTGGSVSTLTIQRTQQEDSAVYLCASSLSLGRIDEQYFGPGTRLTVT.

This sequence joins TRBV7-2 and TRBJ2-5; TCRdb proposes TRBD2, but this gene call is untestable without DNA. The CDR3 loop spans 14 amino acids. Germline CDR1 is SGHTA and CDR2 is FQGNSA. CDR3 in amino acids: CASSLGVLRETQYF.

The V and J genes are TRBV28 and TRBJ2-5; TCRdb gives TRBD1 as the D gene, but with no DNA this cannot be confirmed. CDR3 length: 15 amino acids. CDR1 is MDHEN, CDR2 SYDVKM, per germline. CDR3: CASSSPGGTGETQYF. Full variable domain (rest looked up from reference TRBV28 and TRBJ2-5): DVKVTQSSRYLVKRTGEKVFLECVQDMDHENMFWYRQDPGLGLRLIYFSYDVKMKEKGDIPEGYSVSREKKERFSLILESASTNQTSMYLCASSSPGGTGETQYFGPGTRLLVL.